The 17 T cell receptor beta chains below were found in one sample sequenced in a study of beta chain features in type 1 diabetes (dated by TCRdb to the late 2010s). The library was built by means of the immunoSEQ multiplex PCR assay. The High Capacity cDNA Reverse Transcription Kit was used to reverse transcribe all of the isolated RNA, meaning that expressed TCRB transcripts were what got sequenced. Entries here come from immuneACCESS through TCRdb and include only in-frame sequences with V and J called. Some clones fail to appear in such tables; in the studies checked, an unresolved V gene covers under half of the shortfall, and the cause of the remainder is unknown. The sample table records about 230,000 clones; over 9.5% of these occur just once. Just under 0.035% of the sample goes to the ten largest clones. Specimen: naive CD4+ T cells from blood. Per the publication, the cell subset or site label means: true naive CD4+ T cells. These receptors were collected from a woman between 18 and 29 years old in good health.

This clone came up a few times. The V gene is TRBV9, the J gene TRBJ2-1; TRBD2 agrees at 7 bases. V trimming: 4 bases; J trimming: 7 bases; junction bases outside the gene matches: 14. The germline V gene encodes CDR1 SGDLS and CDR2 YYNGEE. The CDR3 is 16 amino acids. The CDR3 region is CASSHGSALAVNEQFF. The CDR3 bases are TGTGCCAGCAGCCACGGATCGGCCCTAGCGGTAAATGAGCAGTTCTTC.

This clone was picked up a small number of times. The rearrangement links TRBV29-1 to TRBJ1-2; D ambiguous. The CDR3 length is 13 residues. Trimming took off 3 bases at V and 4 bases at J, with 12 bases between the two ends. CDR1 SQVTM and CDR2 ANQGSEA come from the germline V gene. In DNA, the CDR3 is TGCAGCGTTGAGGCGCAACCAGGCTATGGCTACACCTTC. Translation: CSVEAQPGYGYTF.

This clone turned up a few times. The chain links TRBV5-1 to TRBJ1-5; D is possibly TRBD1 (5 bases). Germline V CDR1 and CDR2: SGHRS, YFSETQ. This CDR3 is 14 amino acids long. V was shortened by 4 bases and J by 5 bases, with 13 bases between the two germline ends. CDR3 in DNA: TGCGCCAGCAGCCCAGGGTACGAAGATCAGCCCCAGCATTTT. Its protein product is CASSPGYEDQPQHF.

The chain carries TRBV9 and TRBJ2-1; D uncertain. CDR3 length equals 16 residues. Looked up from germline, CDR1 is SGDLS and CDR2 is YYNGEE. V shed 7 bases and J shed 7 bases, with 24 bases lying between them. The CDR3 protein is CASSLAPRSPENEQFF. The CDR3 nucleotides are TGTGCCAGCTCCTTAGCCCCGAGGTCCCCGGAGAATGAGCAGTTCTTC.

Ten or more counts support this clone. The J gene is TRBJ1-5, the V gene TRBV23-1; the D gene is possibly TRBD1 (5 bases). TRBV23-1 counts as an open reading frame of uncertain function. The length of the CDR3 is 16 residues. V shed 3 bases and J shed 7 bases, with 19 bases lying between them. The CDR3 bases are TGCGCCAGCAGTCACCGGGCAGGGTCTTACCGACAGCCCCAGCATTTT. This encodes CASSHRAGSYRQPQHF.

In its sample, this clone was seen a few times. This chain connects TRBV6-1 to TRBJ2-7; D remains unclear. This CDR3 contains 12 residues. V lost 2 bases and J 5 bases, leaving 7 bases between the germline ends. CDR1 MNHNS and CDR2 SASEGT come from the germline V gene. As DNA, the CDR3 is TGTGCCAGCAGTGAAAATACAGACGAGCAGTACTTC. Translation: CASSENTDEQYF.

The CDR3 DNA reads as TGCGCCAGCAGCTTCGGCGGGGGGGTCCCTGAGCAGTTCTTC. Residues: CASSFGGGVPEQFF. The chain combines TRBV5-1 with TRBJ2-1, with TRBD2 identical over 9 bases. Germline V gene sequence: CDR1 SGHRS, CDR2 YFSETQ. The CDR3 extends over 14 amino acids. V lost 2 bases to trimming and J lost 9 bases; unmatched junction nucleotides: 6. Looking up the rest from reference TRBV5-1 and TRBJ2-1 gives the full variable domain: KAGVTQTPRYLIKTRGQQVTLSCSPISGHRSVSWYQQTPGQGLQFLFEYFSETQRNKGNFPGRFSGRQFSNSRSEMNVSTLELGDSALYLCASSFGGGVPEQFFGPGTRLTVL.

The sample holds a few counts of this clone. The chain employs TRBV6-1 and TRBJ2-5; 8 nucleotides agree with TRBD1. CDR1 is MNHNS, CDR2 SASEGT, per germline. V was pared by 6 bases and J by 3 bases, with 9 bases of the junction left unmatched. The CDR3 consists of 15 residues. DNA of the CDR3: TGTGCCAGCAGGGACCGCGCGACAGGGGAAGAGACCCAGTACTTC. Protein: CASRDRATGEETQYF.

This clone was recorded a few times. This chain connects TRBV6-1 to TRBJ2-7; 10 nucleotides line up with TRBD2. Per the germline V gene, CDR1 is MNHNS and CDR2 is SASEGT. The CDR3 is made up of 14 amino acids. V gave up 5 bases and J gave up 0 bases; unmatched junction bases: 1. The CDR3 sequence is CASSRTSGSYEQYF. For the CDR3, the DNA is TGTGCCAGCAGTCGGACTAGCGGCTCCTACGAGCAGTACTTC.

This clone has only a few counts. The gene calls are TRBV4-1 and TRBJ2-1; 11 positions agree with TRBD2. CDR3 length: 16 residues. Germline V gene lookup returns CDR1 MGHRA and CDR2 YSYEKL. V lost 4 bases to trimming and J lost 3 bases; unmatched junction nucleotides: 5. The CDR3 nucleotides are TGCGCCAGCAGCCGATTAGGGACTAGCGGCTACAATGAGCAGTTCTTC. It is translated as CASSRLGTSGYNEQFF.

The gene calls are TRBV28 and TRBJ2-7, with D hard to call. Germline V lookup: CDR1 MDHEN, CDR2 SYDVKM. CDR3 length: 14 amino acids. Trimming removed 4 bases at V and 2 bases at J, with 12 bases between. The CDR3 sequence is CASSSWAAPYEQYF. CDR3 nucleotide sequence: TGTGCCAGCAGTTCCTGGGCCGCCCCCTACGAGCAGTACTTC.

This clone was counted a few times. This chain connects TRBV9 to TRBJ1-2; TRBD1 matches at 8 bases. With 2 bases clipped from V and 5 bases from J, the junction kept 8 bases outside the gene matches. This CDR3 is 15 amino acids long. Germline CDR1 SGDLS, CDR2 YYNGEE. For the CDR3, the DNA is TGTGCCAGCAGCGTTACTCCAGGGGGCCAGTATGGCTACACCTTC. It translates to CASSVTPGGQYGYTF.

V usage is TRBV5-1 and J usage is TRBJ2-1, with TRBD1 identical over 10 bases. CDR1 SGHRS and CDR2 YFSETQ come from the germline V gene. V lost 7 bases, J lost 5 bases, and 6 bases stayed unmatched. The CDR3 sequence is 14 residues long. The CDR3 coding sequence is TGCGCCAGCGAAACCGGGACAGGGGACAATGAGCAGTTCTTC. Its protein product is CASETGTGDNEQFF. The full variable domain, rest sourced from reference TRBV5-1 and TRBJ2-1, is KAGVTQTPRYLIKTRGQQVTLSCSPISGHRSVSWYQQTPGQGLQFLFEYFSETQRNKGNFPGRFSGRQFSNSRSEMNVSTLELGDSALYLCASETGTGDNEQFFGPGTRLTVL.

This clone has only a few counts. The CDR3 sequence is CASSAGTSYEQYF. The CDR3 DNA reads TGTGCCAGCAGTGCCGGGACTTCCTACGAGCAGTACTTC. The chain has TRBV2 and TRBJ2-7, with D possibly TRBD2 on 6 matching bases. Germline CDR1 SNHLY, CDR2 FYNNEI. This CDR3 is 13 amino acids long. The V end lost 4 bases, the J end lost 1 base, and 8 bases lay between the germline ends.

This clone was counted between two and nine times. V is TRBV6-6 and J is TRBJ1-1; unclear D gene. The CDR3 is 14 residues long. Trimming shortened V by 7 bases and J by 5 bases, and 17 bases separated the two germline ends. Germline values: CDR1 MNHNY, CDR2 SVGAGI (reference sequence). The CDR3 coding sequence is TGTGCCAGCAACTACAACACGGGAGGAACTGAAGCTTTCTTT. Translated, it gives CASNYNTGGTEAFF.

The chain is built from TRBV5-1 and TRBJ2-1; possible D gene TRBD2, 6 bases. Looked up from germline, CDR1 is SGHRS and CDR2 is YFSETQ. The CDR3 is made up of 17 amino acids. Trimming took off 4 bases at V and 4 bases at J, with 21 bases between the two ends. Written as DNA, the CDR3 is TGCGCCAGCAGCCTTGGGCTGGGTAGCGGAGATTACAATGAGCAGTTCTTC. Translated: CASSLGLGSGDYNEQFF.

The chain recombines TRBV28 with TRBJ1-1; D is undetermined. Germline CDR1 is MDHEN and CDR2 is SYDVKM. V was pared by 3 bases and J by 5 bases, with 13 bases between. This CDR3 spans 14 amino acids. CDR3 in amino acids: CASSLALSGTEAFF. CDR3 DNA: TGTGCCAGCAGTTTGGCCCTCAGCGGAACTGAAGCTTTCTTT.